Sequencing of this T cell receptor beta chain was carried out in a study of blood T cell repertoires in COVID-19. The CDR3 is 15 residues long. Unmatched junction bases numbered 3, after V lost 1 base and J lost 6 bases. Germline CDR1 and CDR2: MNHEY and SVGAGI. The method was immunoSEQ multiplex PCR; TCRdb's version includes in-frame clones alone and lacks a portion of them. The sample carries some 64,000 clones, 70% to 90% recorded once. The J gene is TRBJ2-1, the V gene TRBV6-5, with 10 bases fitting TRBD2. The sequence was obtained from a man aged 70-80 years with acute or convalescent COVID-19. The sequencing sample was made of peripheral blood. The CDR3 DNA is TGTGCCAGCAGTTACTTTAGCGGGGGGAGCAATGAGCAGTTCTTC. Its protein is CASSYFSGGSNEQFF.